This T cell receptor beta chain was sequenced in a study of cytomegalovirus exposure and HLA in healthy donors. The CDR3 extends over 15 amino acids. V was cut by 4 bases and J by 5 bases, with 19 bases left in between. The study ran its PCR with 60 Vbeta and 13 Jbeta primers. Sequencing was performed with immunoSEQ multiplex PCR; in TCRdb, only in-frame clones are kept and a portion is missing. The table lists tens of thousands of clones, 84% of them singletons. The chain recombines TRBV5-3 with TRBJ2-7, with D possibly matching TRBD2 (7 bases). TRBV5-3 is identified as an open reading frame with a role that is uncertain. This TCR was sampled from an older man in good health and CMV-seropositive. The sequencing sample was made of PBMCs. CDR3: CARSRCPAGAHEQYF. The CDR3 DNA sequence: TGTGCCAGAAGCCGATGTCCGGCGGGGGCCCACGAGCAGTACTTC.